These T cell receptor beta chains were read from a single sample in a study of neurological immune-mediated disorders. MiXCR, applied by TCRdb to the 5' RACE reads, yields one record per CDR3 protein. The sample has more than 95,000 distinct CDR3 sequences; more than 10% are singletons. The material sequenced was PBMCs. The source of these receptors is a female donor with HTLV-1-associated myelopathy (HAM/TSP). CDR3s include the opening cysteine and the closing phenylalanine or tryptophan. Fields, in order: clone size, CDR3 length, V gene, D gene, J gene, CDR3 protein, CDR3 DNA. The D gene is left open where the match is weak. Size is omitted from some rows. Given values are once, few, many or a class for expanded clones.

abundance: many; len: 17; v_gene: TRBV5-5; d_gene: -; j_gene: TRBJ2-3; CDR3aa: CASSLEGSWVVRDTQYF; CDR3nt: TGTGCCAGCAGCTTAGAGGGCTCATGGGTCGTGCGGGATACGCAGTATTTT
abundance: many; len: 15; v_gene: TRBV6-2/TRBV6-3; d_gene: -; j_gene: TRBJ2-2; CDR3aa: CASPVLATNTGELFF; CDR3nt: TGTGCCAGCCCTGTTCTGGCAACGAACACCGGGGAGCTGTTTTTT
abundance: medium-sized; len: 14; v_gene: TRBV12-3/TRBV12-4; d_gene: -; j_gene: TRBJ2-7; CDR3aa: CASMGRVSSYEQYF; CDR3nt: TGTGCCAGCATGGGGCGAGTGAGCTCCTACGAGCAGTACTTC
abundance: -; len: 15; v_gene: TRBV10-3; d_gene: TRBD1; j_gene: TRBJ2-7; CDR3aa: CSIRDRGLEPYEQYF; CDR3nt: TGTTCCATCAGGGACAGGGGGCTGGAACCGTATGAGCAGTACTTC
abundance: many; len: 14; v_gene: TRBV6-6; d_gene: -; j_gene: TRBJ2-2; CDR3aa: CASSSIPGTGELFF; CDR3nt: TGTGCCAGCAGCTCCATCCCAGGGACCGGGGAGCTGTTTTTT
abundance: many; len: 16; v_gene: TRBV7-2; d_gene: -; j_gene: TRBJ2-2; CDR3aa: CASRPRGHRNTGELFF; CDR3nt: TGTGCCAGCAGACCCCGGGGACACCGGAACACCGGGGAGCTGTTTTTT
abundance: many; len: 13; v_gene: TRBV5-6; d_gene: -; j_gene: TRBJ1-2; CDR3aa: CASSLRGSSSYTF; CDR3nt: TGTGCCAGCAGCTTGAGGGGTTCCTCGAGCTACACCTTC
abundance: many; len: 14; v_gene: TRBV4-1; d_gene: -; j_gene: TRBJ2-7; CDR3aa: CASSQDLQLGEQYF; CDR3nt: TGCGCCAGCAGCCAAGATCTACAGCTCGGAGAGCAGTACTTC
abundance: many; len: 16; v_gene: TRBV12-3/TRBV12-4; d_gene: TRBD1; j_gene: TRBJ2-3; CDR3aa: CASSLPDRGSLDTQYF; CDR3nt: TGTGCCAGCAGTCTACCGGACAGGGGATCTTTAGATACGCAGTATTTT
abundance: many; len: 15; v_gene: TRBV9; d_gene: -; j_gene: TRBJ2-7; CDR3aa: CASSVEATHSYEQYF; CDR3nt: TGTGCCAGCAGCGTAGAGGCTACCCACTCCTACGAGCAGTACTTC
abundance: many; len: 14; v_gene: TRBV20-1; d_gene: -; j_gene: TRBJ1-6; CDR3aa: CSARDKGNNSPLHF; CDR3nt: TGCAGTGCTAGAGATAAGGGAAATAATTCACCCCTCCACTTT
abundance: many; len: 12; v_gene: TRBV6-1; d_gene: -; j_gene: TRBJ2-2; CDR3aa: CASSTGSGELFF; CDR3nt: TGTGCCAGCTCTACAGGGTCCGGGGAGCTGTTTTTT
abundance: -; len: 17; v_gene: TRBV6-5; d_gene: TRBD1; j_gene: TRBJ2-7; CDR3aa: CASSYSNIRTGFHEQYF; CDR3nt: TGTGCCAGCAGTTACTCGAATATCCGGACAGGGTTCCACGAGCAGTACTTC
abundance: many; len: 16; v_gene: TRBV18; d_gene: TRBD2; j_gene: TRBJ2-7; CDR3aa: CASSPGLAGGPYEQYF; CDR3nt: TGTGCCAGCTCACCAGGACTAGCGGGGGGGCCGTACGAGCAGTACTTC
abundance: -; len: 16; v_gene: TRBV7-2; d_gene: -; j_gene: TRBJ1-4; CDR3aa: CASSPGVGGALEKLFF; CDR3nt: TGTGCCAGCAGCCCCGGGGTCGGGGGCGCTTTAGAAAAACTGTTTTTT
abundance: few; len: 16; v_gene: TRBV3-1; d_gene: TRBD2; j_gene: TRBJ2-2; CDR3aa: CASSLRLARNTGELFF; CDR3nt: TGTGCCAGCAGCCTTAGACTAGCCAGGAACACCGGGGAGCTGTTTTTT
abundance: many; len: 13; v_gene: TRBV3-1; d_gene: TRBD1; j_gene: TRBJ2-1; CDR3aa: CASSQRQGNEQFF; CDR3nt: TGTGCCAGCAGCCAACGACAGGGTAATGAGCAGTTCTTC
abundance: many; len: 15; v_gene: TRBV20-1; d_gene: TRBD1; j_gene: TRBJ2-1; CDR3aa: CSATPLTGNGNEQFF; CDR3nt: TGCAGTGCCACACCATTGACAGGGAATGGGAATGAGCAGTTCTTC
abundance: many; len: 15; v_gene: TRBV5-1; d_gene: -; j_gene: TRBJ2-7; CDR3aa: CASSLFTGRESEQYF; CDR3nt: TGCGCCAGCAGCTTGTTTACAGGGCGGGAGTCCGAGCAGTACTTC
abundance: once; len: 14; v_gene: TRBV6-2/TRBV6-3; d_gene: -; j_gene: TRBJ2-7; CDR3aa: CASSYSTLRAARYF; CDR3nt: TGTGCCAGCAGTTACTCGACACTCCGGGCAGCCCGGTACTTC
abundance: many; len: 15; v_gene: TRBV11-2; d_gene: TRBD2; j_gene: TRBJ2-1; CDR3aa: CASSRSGGSYNEQFF; CDR3nt: TGTGCCAGCAGCCGGAGCGGGGGGTCTTACAATGAGCAGTTCTTC
abundance: many; len: 11; v_gene: TRBV7-7; d_gene: -; j_gene: TRBJ2-3; CDR3aa: CASIPRDTQYF; CDR3nt: TGTGCCAGCATCCCTCGAGATACGCAGTATTTT
abundance: -; len: 17; v_gene: TRBV6-5; d_gene: TRBD2; j_gene: TRBJ2-7; CDR3aa: CASSRGLAGSFSYEQYF; CDR3nt: TGTGCCAGCAGTAGGGGACTAGCGGGATCATTCTCCTACGAGCAGTACTTC
abundance: many; len: 15; v_gene: TRBV5-1; d_gene: -; j_gene: TRBJ1-1; CDR3aa: CASSLEAGKNTEAFF; CDR3nt: TGCGCCAGCAGCTTGGAAGCAGGGAAGAACACTGAAGCTTTCTTT
abundance: many; len: 18; v_gene: TRBV15; d_gene: TRBD1; j_gene: TRBJ1-5; CDR3aa: CATSRAFGRTGVNQPQHF; CDR3nt: TGTGCCACCAGCAGGGCCTTTGGGAGGACAGGGGTTAATCAGCCCCAGCATTTT
abundance: many; len: 13; v_gene: TRBV29-1; d_gene: TRBD1; j_gene: TRBJ2-7; CDR3aa: CSVVGTGPYEQYF; CDR3nt: TGCAGCGTTGTGGGGACAGGGCCCTACGAGCAGTACTTC
abundance: many; len: 15; v_gene: TRBV12-3/TRBV12-4; d_gene: TRBD1; j_gene: TRBJ1-1; CDR3aa: CASSYRQGGDTEAFF; CDR3nt: TGTGCCAGCAGTTACCGACAGGGAGGAGACACTGAAGCTTTCTTT
abundance: few; len: 16; v_gene: TRBV3-1; d_gene: -; j_gene: TRBJ2-7; CDR3aa: CASSQGFGEGFYEQYF; CDR3nt: TGTGCCAGCAGCCAAGGGTTTGGTGAGGGGTTCTACGAGCAGTACTTC
abundance: many; len: 14; v_gene: TRBV20-1; d_gene: -; j_gene: TRBJ1-3; CDR3aa: CSARTAVSGNTIYF; CDR3nt: TGCAGTGCTAGGACGGCCGTCTCTGGAAACACCATATATTTT
abundance: many; len: 11; v_gene: TRBV5-1; d_gene: -; j_gene: TRBJ2-5; CDR3aa: CASSFEETQYF; CDR3nt: TGCGCCAGCAGCTTCGAAGAGACCCAGTACTTC
abundance: many; len: 14; v_gene: TRBV5-1; d_gene: -; j_gene: TRBJ1-2; CDR3aa: CASSQGRGNYGYTF; CDR3nt: TGCGCCAGCAGCCAAGGAAGGGGGAACTATGGCTACACCTTC
abundance: many; len: 14; v_gene: TRBV11-2; d_gene: -; j_gene: TRBJ1-5; CDR3aa: CASSAGLAHQPQHF; CDR3nt: TGTGCCAGCAGCGCAGGACTGGCACATCAGCCCCAGCATTTT
abundance: -; len: 14; v_gene: TRBV7-2; d_gene: -; j_gene: TRBJ2-4; CDR3aa: CASSTRTLSGIQYF; CDR3nt: TGTGCCAGCAGCACCAGGACCTTATCGGGCATTCAGTACTTC